One and the same sample provided the 3 T cell receptor beta chains below, sequenced in a study of T cell clonality in common variable immunodeficiency. Study-level points and caveats: Reportedly, TCR beta sequences from common variable immunodeficiency showed fewer deletions and N-nucleotide insertions.

The antigens of these receptors remain unknown. Clones were sequenced by immunoSEQ multiplex PCR, and TCRdb holds only the in-frame ones, with some missing. Found here are some 28,000 clones, no singletons; the ten largest cover 25% to 30%. Sequences were obtained from peripheral blood mononuclear cells. These receptors originate from a human donor with common variable immunodeficiency.

Points on this clone: The sequence runs out 3 residues before the end of the CDR3; the remainder is reconstructed from the germline J gene. The chain links TRBV2 to TRBJ2-6, with D hard to call. Germline loops: CDR1 SNHLY, CDR2 FYNNEI. This CDR3 contains 16 residues. Trimming pared 0 bases from V and 4 bases from J, leaving 10 bases between. CDR3 DNA (partial): TGTGCCAGCAGTGAAGCGCAGGTGGCGGGGGCCAACGTC. This translates into CASSEAQVAGANV. The CDR3 in full is CASSEAQVAGANVLTF.

As to this clone: The CDR3 extends 3 residues past the end of the read, so its final part is completed from the germline J gene. The chain couples TRBV19 to TRBJ1-5; 9 nucleotides match TRBD1. The CDR3 sequence is 15 residues long. The germline CDR1 and CDR2 sequences are LNHDA and SQIVND (reference sequence). V was pared by 3 bases and J by 4 bases, with 4 bases of the junction left unmatched. The CDR3 here is CASSIYRGQNQPQHF. The CDR3 DNA, read in part, is TGTGCCAGTAGTATCTACAGGGGGCAGAATCAGCCC.

Notes on this clone: The CDR3 end is not reached by the read, which stops 3 residues before it; the germline J gene fills it in. The rearrangement uses TRBV7-6 and TRBJ2-3, with D possibly matching TRBD1 (6 bases). The CDR3 length is 16 residues. Per germline, CDR1 SGHVS and CDR2 FNYEAQ. V lost 4 bases and J 4 bases, leaving 18 bases between the germline ends. This CDR3 is CASSSTGSWGPDTQYF. The sequenced CDR3 bases are TGTGCCAGCAGCTCTACAGGGTCCTGGGGCCCAGATACG.